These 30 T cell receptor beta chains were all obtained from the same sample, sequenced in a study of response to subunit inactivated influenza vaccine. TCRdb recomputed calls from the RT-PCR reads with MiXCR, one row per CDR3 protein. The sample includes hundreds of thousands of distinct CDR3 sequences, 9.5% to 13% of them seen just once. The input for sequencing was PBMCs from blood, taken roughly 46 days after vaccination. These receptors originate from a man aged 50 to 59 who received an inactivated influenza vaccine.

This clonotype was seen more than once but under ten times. CDR3 sequence reads: CASSQFGKVGTGELFF. DNA of the CDR3: TGTGCCAGCAGCCAATTCGGGAAGGTGGGCACCGGGGAGCTGTTTTTT. The rearrangement joins TRBV4-2 to TRBJ2-2; D is possibly TRBD2 (5 bases). CDR1 is LGHNA, CDR2 YNFKEQ, per germline. This CDR3 region has 16 residues. The ends were cut back, 2 bases at V and 4 bases at J, with 14 bases in the middle.

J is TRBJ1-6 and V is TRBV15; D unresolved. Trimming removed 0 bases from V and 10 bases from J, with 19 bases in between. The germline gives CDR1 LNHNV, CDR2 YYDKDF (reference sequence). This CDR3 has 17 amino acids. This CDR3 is CATSREGFGTGKSPLHF. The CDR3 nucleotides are TGTGCCACCAGCAGAGAAGGTTTCGGAACGGGGAAATCACCCCTCCACTTT.

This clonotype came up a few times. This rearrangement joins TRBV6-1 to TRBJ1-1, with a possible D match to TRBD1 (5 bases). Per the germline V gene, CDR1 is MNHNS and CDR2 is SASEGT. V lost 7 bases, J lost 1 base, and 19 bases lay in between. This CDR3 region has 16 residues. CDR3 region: CASTKGAGRGNTEAFF. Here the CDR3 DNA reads TGTGCCAGCACCAAAGGGGCAGGCCGGGGGAACACTGAAGCTTTCTTT.

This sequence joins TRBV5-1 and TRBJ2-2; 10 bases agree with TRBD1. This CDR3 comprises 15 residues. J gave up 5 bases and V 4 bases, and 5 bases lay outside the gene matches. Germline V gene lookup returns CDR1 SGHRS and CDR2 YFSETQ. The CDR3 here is CASSLTGGRTGELFF. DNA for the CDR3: TGCGCCAGCAGCCTGACAGGGGGCCGAACCGGGGAGCTGTTTTTT.

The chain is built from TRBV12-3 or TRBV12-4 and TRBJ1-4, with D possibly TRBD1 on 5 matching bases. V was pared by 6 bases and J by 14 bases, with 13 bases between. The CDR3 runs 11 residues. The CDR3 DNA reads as TGTGCCAGCAGATCACCGAAGGGGCTGTTTTTT. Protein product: CASRSPKGLFF.

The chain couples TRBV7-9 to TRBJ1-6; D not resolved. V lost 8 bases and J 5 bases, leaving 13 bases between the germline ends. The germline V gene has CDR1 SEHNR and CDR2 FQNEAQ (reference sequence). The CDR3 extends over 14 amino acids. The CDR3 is CASGTSTDNSPLHF. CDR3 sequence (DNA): TGTGCCAGCGGCACCTCGACGGATAATTCACCCCTCCACTTT.

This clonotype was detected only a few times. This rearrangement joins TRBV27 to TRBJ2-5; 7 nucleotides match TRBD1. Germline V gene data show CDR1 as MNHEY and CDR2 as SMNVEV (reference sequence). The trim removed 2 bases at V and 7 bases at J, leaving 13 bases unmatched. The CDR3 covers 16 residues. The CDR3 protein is CASSLVGGGGSGTQYF. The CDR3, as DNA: TGTGCCAGCAGTTTAGTAGGGGGCGGTGGTTCAGGGACCCAGTACTTC.

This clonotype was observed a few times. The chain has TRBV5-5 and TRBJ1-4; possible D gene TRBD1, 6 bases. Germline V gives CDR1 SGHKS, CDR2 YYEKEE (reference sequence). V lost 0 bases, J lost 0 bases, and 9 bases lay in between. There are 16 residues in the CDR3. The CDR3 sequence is CASSLGQGPTNEKLFF. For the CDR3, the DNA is TGTGCCAGCAGCTTGGGGCAGGGGCCAACTAATGAAAAACTGTTTTTT. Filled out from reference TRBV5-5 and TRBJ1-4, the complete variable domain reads DAGVTQSPTHLIKTRGQQVTLRCSPISGHKSVSWYQQVLGQGPQFIFQYYEKEERGRGNFPDRFSARQFPNYSSELNVNALLLGDSALYLCASSLGQGPTNEKLFFGSGTQLSVL.

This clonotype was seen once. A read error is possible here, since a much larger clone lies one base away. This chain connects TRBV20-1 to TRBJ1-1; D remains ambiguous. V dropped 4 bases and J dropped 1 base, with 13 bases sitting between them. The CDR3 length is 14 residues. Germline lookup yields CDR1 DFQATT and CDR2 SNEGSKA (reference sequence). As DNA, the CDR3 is TGCAGTGCTAAGGTGGGAGGTGCGAACACTGAAGCTTTCTTT. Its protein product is CSAKVGGANTEAFF.

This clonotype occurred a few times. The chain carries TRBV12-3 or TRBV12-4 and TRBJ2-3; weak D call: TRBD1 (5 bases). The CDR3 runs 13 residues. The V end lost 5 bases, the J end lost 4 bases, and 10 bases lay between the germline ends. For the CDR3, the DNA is TGTGCCAGCAGTGCGACCAGGGCAGATACGCAGTATTTT. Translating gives CASSATRADTQYF.

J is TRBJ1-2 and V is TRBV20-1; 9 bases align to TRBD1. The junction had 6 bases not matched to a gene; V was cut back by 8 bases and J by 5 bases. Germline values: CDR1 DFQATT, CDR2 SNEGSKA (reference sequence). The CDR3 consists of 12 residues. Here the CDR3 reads CSSPDRGYGYTF. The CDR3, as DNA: TGCAGTTCCCCGGACAGGGGATATGGCTACACCTTC.

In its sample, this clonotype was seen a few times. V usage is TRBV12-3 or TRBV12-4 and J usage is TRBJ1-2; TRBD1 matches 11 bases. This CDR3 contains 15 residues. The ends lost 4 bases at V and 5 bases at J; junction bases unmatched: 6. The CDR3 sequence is CASSSGTGGLYGYTF. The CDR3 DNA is TGTGCCAGCAGTTCCGGGACAGGGGGGCTTTATGGCTACACCTTC.

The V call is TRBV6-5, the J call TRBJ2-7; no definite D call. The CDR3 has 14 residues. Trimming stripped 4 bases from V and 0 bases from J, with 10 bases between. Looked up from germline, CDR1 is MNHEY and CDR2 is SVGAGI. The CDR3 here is CASSSTLTSYEQYF. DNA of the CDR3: TGTGCCAGCAGTTCAACATTGACCTCCTACGAGCAGTACTTC.

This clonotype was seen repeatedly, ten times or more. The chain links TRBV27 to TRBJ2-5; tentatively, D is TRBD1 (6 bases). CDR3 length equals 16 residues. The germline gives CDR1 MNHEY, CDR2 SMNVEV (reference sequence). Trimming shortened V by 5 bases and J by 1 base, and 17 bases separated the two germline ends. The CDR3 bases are TGTGCCAGCAGTAGGGGGTTCGGCAGGTCCCAAGAGACCCAGTACTTC. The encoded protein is CASSRGFGRSQETQYF.

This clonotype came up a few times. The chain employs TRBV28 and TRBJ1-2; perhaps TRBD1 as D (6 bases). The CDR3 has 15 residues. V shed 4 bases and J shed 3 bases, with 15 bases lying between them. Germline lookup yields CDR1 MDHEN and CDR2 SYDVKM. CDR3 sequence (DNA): TGTGCCAGCAGTTCTTATAAGACAGGACACTATGGCTACACCTTC. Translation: CASSSYKTGHYGYTF.

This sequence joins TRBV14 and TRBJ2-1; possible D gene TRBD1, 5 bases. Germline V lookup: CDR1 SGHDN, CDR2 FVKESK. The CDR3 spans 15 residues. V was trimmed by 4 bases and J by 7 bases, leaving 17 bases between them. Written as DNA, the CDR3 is TGTGCCAGCAGCCGGGGCCGAGTATGGTGGAATGAGCAGTTCTTC. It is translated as CASSRGRVWWNEQFF.

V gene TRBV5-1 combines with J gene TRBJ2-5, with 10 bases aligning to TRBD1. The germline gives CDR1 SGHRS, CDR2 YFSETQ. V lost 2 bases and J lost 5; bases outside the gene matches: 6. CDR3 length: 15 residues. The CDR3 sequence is CASSFDPGQGETQYF. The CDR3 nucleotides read TGCGCCAGCAGCTTTGATCCGGGACAGGGGGAGACCCAGTACTTC.

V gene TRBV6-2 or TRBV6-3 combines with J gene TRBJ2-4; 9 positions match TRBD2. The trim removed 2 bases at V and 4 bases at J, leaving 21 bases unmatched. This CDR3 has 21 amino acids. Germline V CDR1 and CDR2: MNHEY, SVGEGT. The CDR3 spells CASSYVWLAGGPETKKNIQYF. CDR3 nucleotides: TGTGCCAGCAGTTACGTGTGGTTGGCGGGAGGGCCTGAAACCAAAAAAAACATTCAGTACTTC.

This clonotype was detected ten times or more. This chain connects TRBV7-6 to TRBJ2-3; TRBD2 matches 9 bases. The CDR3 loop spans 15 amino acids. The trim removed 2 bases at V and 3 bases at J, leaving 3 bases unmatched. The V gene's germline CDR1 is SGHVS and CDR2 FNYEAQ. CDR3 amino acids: CASSLLAGKTDTQYF. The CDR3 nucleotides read TGTGCCAGCAGCTTACTAGCGGGAAAAACAGATACGCAGTATTTT. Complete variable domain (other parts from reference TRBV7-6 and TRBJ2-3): GAGVSQSPRYKVTKRGQDVALRCDPISGHVSLYWYRQALGQGPEFLTYFNYEAQQDKSGLPNDRFSAERPEGSISTLTIQRTEQRDSAMYRCASSLLAGKTDTQYFGPGTRLTVL.

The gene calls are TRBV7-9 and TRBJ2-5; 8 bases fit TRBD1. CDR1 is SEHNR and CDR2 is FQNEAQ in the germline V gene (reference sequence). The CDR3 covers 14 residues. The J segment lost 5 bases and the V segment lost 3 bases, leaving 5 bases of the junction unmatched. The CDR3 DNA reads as TGTGCCAGCAGCTTCCAGGGGGCTTTGGAGACCCAGTACTTC. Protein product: CASSFQGALETQYF.

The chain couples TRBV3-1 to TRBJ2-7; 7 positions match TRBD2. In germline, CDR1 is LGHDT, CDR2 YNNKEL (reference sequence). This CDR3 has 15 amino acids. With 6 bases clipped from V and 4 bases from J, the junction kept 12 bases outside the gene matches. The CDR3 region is CASSHNLADPYEQYF. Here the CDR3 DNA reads TGTGCCAGCAGTCATAACCTAGCGGACCCGTACGAGCAGTACTTC.

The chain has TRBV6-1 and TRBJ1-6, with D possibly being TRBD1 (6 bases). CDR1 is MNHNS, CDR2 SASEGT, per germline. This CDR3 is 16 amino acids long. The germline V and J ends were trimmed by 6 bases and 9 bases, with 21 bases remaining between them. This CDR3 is CASSVQGNPLGSPLHF. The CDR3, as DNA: TGTGCCAGCAGCGTACAGGGTAATCCCCTGGGTTCACCCCTCCACTTT.

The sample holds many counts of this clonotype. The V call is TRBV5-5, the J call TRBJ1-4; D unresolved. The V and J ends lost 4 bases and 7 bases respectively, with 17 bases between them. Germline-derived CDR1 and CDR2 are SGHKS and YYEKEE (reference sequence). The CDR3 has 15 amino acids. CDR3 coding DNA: TGTGCCAGCAGCCCCTCGTCGAGAGGTGGTGAAAAACTGTTTTTT. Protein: CASSPSSRGGEKLFF.

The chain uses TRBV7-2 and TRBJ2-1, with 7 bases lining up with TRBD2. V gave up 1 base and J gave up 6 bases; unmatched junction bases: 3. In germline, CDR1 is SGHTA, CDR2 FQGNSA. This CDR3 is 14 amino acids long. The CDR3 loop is CASSLGLALNEQFF. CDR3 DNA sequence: TGTGCCAGCAGCTTAGGACTAGCCCTCAATGAGCAGTTCTTC.

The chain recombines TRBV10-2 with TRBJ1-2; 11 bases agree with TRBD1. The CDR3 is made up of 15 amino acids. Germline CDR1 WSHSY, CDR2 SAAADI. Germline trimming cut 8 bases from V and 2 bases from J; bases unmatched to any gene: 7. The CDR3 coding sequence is TGCGCCAGCCGTCCAGGACAGGGGGCAAACTATGGCTACACCTTC. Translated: CASRPGQGANYGYTF.

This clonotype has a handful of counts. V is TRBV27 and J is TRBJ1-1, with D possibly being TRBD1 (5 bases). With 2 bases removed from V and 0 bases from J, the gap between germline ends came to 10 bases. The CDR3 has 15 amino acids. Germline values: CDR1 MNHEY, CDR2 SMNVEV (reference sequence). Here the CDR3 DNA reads TGTGCCAGCAGTTTAGGGGCAGATATGAACACTGAAGCTTTCTTT. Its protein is CASSLGADMNTEAFF.

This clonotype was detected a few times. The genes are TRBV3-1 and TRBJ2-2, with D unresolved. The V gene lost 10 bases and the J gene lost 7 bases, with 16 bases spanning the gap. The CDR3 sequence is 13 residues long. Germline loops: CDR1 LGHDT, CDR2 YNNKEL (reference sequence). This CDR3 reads CATSYGAFGELFF. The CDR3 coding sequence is TGTGCCACCAGTTATGGAGCGTTCGGGGAGCTGTTTTTT.

The CDR3, as DNA: TGTGCTAGTGGATCTACAGGAGGTGGGACTGAAGCTTTCTTT. Its translation: CASGSTGGGTEAFF. The V gene is TRBV12-5, the J gene TRBJ1-1; D possibly corresponds to TRBD1 (5 bases). Germline-derived CDR1 and CDR2 are LGHNT and FRNRAP. The CDR3 runs to 14 residues. Trimming shortened V by 6 bases and J by 5 bases, and 16 bases separated the two germline ends.

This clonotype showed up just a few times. This CDR3 is CASRIQRGPRLFF. CDR3 sequence (DNA): TGTGCCAGTAGAATCCAGCGGGGACCTCGACTGTTCTTC. This chain connects TRBV19 to TRBJ2-1, with TRBD2 matching 7 bases. The V gene end was trimmed by 6 bases and the J gene end by 15 bases; junction bases not matched to a gene: 14. Per the germline V gene, CDR1 is LNHDA and CDR2 is SQIVND (reference sequence). This CDR3 comprises 13 residues.

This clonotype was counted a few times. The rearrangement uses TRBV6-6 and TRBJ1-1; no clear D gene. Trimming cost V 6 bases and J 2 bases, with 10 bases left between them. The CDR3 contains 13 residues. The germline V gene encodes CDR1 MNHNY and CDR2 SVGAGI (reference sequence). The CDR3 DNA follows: TGTGCCAGCAGCCGATCGTTTAACACTGAAGCTTTCTTT. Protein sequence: CASSRSFNTEAFF.